What follows describes a single T cell receptor (beta chain). The sample is drawn from a study of blood T cell repertoires in COVID-19. Data came from immunoSEQ multiplex PCR; TCRdb stores just in-frame clones and leaves some out. The sample shows about 220,000 clones, roughly 85% of them seen only once. Per germline, CDR1 LNHDA and CDR2 SQIVND (reference sequence). V shed 5 bases and J shed 0 bases, with 8 bases lying between them. The length of the CDR3 is 14 residues. Source material: peripheral blood. This receptor was identified in a woman in her seventies with COVID-19, enrolled during active disease. The chain recombines TRBV19 with TRBJ1-5; D uncertain. The CDR3 DNA follows: TGTGCCAGTAGTTCCGACTCTAGCAATCAGCCCCAGCATTTT. Amino acid sequence: CASSSDSSNQPQHF.